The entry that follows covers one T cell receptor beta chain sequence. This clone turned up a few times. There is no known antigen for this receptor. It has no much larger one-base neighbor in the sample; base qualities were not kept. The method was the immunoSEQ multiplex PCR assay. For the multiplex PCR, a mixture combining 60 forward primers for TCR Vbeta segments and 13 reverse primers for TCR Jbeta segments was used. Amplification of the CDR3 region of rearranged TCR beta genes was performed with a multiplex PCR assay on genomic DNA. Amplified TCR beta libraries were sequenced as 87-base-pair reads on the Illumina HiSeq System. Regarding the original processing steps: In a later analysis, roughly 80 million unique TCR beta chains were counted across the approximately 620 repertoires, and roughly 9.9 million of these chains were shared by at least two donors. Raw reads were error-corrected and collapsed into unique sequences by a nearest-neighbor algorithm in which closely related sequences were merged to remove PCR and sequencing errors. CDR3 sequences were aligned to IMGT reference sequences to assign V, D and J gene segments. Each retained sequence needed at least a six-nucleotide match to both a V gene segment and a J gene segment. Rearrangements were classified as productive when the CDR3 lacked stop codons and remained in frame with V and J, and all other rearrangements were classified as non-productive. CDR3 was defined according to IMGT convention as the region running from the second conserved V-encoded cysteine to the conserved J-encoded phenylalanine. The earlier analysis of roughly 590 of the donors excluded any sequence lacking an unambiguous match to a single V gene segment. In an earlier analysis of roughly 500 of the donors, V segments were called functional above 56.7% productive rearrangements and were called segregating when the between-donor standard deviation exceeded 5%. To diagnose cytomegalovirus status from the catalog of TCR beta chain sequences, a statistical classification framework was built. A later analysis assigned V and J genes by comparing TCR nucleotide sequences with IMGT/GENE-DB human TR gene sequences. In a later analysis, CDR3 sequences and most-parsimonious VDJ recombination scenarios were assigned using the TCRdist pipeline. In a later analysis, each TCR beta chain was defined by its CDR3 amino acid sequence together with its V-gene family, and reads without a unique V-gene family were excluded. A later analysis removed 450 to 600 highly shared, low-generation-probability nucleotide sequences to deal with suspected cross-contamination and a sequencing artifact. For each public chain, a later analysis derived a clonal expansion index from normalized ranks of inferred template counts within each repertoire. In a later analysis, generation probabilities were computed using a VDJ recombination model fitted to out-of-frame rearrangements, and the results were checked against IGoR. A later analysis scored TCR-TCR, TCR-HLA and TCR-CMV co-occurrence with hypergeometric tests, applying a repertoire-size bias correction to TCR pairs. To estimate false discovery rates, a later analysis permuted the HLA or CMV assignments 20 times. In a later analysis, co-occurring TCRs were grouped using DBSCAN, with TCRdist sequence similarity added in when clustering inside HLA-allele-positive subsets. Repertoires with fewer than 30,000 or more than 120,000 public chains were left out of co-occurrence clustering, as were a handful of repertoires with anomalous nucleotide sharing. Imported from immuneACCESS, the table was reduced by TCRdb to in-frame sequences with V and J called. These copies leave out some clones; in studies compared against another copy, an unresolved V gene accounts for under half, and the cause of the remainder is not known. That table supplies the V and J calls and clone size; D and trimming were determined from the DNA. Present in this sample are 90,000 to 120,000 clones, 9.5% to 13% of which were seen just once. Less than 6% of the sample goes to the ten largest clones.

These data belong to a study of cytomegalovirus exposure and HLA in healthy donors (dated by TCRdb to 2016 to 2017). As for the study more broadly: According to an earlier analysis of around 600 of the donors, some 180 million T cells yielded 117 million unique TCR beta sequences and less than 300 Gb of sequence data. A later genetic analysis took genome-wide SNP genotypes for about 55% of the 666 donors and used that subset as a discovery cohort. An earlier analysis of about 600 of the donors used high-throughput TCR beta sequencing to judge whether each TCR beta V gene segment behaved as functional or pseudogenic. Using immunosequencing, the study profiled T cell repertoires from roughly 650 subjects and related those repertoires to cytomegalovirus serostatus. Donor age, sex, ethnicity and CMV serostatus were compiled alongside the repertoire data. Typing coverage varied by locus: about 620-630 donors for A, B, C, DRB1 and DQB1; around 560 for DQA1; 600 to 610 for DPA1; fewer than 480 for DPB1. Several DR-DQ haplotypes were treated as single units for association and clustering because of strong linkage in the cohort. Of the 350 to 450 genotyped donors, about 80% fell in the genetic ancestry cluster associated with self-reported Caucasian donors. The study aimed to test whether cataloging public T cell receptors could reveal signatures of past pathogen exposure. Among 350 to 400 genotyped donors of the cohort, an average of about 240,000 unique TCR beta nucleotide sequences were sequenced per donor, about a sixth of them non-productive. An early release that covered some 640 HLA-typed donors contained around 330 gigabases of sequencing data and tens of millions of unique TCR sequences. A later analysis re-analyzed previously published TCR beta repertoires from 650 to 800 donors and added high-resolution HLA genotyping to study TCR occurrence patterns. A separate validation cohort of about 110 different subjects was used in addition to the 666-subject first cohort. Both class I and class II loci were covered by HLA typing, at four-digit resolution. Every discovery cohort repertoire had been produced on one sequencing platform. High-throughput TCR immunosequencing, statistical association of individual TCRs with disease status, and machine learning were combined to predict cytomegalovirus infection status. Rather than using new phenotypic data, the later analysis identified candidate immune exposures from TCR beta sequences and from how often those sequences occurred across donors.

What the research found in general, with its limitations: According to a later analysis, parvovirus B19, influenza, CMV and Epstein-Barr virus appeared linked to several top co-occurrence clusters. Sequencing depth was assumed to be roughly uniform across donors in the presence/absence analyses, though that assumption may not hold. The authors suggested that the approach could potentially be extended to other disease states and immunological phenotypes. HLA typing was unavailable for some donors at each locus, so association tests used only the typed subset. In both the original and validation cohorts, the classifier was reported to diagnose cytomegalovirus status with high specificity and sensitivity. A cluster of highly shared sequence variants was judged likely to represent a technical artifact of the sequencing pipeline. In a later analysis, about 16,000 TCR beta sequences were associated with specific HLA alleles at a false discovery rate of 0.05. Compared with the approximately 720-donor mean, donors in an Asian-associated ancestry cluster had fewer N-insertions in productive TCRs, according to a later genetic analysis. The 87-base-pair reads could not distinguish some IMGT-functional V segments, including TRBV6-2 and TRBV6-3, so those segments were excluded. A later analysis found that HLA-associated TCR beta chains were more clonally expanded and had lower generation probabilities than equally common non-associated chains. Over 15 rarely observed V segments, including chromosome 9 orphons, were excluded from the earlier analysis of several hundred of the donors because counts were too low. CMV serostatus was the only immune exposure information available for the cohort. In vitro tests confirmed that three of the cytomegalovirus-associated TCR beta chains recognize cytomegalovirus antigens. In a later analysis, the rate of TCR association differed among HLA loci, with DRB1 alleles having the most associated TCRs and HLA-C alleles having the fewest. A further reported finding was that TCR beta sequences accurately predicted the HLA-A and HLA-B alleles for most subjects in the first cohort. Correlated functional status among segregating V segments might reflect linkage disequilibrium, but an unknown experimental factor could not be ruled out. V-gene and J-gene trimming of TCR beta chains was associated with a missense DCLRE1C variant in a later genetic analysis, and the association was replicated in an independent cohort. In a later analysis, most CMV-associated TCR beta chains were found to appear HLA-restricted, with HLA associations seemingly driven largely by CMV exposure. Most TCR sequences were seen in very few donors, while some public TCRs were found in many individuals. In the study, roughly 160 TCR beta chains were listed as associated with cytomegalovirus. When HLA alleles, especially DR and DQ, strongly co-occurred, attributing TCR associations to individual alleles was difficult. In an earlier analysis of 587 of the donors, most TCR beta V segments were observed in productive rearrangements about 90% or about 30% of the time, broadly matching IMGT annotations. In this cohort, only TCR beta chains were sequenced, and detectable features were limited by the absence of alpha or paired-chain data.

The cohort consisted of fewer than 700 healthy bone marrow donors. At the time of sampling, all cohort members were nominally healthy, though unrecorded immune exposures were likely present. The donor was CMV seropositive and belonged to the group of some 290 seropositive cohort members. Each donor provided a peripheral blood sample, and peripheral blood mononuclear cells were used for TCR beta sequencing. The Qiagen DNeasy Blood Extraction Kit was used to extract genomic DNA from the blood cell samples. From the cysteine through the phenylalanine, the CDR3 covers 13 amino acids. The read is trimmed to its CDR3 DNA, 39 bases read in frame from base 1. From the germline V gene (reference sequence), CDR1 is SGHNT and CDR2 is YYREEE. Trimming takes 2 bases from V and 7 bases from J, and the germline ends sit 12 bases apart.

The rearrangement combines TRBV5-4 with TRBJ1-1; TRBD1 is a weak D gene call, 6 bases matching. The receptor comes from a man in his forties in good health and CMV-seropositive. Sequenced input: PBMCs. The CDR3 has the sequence CASSFPDRNEAFF. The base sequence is TGTGCCAGCAGCTTCCCTGACAGGAATGAAGCTTTCTTT.